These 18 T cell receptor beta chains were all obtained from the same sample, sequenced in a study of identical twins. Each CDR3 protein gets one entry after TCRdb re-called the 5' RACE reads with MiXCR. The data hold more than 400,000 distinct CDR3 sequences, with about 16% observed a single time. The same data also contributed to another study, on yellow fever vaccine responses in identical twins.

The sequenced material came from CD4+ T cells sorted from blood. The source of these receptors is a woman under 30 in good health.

Here the CDR3 reads CASTQGDATFGTDTQYF. The CDR3 DNA reads as TGTGCCAGCACCCAGGGGGACGCTACCTTCGGCACAGATACGCAGTATTTT. This sequence joins TRBV28 and TRBJ2-3; TRBD1 aligns across 7 bases. V gave up 7 bases and J gave up 1 base; unmatched junction bases: 14. The germline gives CDR1 MDHEN, CDR2 SYDVKM. This CDR3 is built from 17 residues.

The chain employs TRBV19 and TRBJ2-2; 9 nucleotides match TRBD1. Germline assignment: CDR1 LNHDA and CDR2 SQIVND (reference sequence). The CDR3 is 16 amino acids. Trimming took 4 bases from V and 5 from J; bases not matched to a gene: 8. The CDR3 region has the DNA TGTGCCAGTAGTACTCAGACAGGGGGAAGGACCGGGGAGCTGTTTTTT. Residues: CASSTQTGGRTGELFF.

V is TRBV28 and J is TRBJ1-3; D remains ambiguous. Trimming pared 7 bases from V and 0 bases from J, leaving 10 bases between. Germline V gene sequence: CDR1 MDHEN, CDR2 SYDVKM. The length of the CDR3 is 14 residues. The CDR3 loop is CASNPGYSGNTIYF. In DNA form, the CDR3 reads TGTGCCAGCAACCCGGGGTACTCTGGAAACACCATATATTTT.

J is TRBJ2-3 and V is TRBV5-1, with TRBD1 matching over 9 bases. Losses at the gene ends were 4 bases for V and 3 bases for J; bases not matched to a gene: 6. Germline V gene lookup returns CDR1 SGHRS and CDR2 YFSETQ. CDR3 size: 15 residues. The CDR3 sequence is CASSLDRGGTDTQYF. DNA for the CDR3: TGCGCCAGCAGCCTGGACAGGGGCGGGACAGATACGCAGTATTTT.

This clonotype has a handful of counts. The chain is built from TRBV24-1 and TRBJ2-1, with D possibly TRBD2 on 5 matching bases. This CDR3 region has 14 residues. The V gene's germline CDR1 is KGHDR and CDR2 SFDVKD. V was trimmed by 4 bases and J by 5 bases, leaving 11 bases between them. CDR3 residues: CATSDREGHNEQFF. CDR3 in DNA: TGTGCCACCAGTGACCGAGAGGGCCACAATGAGCAGTTCTTC.

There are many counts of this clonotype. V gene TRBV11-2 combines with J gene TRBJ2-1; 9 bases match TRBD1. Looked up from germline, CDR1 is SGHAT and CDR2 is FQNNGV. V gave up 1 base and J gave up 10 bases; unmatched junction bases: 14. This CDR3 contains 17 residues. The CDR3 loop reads CASSLGRGNRGREEQFF. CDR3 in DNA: TGTGCCAGCAGCTTAGGGAGGGGGAACAGGGGGCGCGAAGAGCAGTTCTTC.

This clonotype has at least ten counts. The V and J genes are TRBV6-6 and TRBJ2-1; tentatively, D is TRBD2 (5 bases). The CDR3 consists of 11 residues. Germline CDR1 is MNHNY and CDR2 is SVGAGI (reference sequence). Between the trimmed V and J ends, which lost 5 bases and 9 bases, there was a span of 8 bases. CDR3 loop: CASSMRAEQFF. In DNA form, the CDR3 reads TGTGCCAGCAGTATGCGGGCTGAGCAGTTCTTC.

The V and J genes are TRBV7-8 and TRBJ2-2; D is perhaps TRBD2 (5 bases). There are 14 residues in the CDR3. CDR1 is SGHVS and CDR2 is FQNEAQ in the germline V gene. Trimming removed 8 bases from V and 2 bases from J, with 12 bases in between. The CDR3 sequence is CASSTASNTGELFF. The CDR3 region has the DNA TGTGCCAGCTCCACGGCTAGCAACACCGGGGAGCTGTTTTTT.

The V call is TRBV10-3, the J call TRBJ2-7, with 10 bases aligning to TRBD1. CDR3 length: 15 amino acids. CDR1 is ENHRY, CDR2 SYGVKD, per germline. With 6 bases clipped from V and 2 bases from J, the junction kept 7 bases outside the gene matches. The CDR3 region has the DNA TGTGCCATCAGCGCCGGGACAGGGGTCACCTACGAGCAGTACTTC. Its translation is CAISAGTGVTYEQYF.

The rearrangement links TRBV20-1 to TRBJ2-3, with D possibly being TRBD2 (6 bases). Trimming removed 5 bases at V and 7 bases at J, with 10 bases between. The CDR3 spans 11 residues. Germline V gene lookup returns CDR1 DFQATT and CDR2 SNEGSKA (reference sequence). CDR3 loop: CSAPTSYTQYF. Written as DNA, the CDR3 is TGCAGTGCTCCGACTAGTTATACGCAGTATTTT.

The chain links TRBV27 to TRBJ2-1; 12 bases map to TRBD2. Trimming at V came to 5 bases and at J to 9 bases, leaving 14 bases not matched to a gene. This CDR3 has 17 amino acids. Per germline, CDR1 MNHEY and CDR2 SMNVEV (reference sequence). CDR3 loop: CASSPRLAGASTGEQFF. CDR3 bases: TGTGCCAGCAGTCCGCGACTAGCGGGAGCCTCTACGGGTGAGCAGTTCTTC.

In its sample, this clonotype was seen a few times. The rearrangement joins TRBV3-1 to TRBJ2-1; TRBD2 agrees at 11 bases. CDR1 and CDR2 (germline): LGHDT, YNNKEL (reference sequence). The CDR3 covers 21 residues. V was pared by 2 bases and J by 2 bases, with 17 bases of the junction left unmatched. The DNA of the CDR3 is TGTGCCAGCAGCCAACCCGGTGAGATAGCGGGAGGGCCAGGAACCTACAATGAGCAGTTCTTC. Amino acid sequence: CASSQPGEIAGGPGTYNEQFF.

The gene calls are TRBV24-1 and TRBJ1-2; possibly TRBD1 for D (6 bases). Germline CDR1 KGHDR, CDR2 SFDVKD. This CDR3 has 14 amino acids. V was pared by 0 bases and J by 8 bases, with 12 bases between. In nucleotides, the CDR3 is TGTGCCACCAGTGATTTGCCGGGGGGCAAGGGCTACACCTTC. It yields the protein CATSDLPGGKGYTF.

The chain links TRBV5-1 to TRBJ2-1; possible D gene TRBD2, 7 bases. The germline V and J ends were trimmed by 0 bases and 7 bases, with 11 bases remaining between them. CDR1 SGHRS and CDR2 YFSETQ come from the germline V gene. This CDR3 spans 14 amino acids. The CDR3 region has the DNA TGCGCCAGCAGCTTGGGGGGGCGGGAGAATGAGCAGTTCTTC. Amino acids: CASSLGGRENEQFF.

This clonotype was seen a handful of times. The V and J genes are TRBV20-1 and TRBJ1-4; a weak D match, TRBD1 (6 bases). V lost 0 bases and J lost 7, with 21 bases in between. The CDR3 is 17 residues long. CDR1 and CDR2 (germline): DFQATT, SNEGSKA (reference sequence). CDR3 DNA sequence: TGCAGTGCTAGAGATATCACAGGGACCTACAGGAGTGAAAAACTGTTTTTT. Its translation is CSARDITGTYRSEKLFF.

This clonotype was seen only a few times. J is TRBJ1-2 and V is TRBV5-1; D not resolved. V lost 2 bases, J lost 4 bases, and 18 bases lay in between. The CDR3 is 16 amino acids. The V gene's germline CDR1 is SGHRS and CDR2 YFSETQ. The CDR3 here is CASSFESAGASYGYTF. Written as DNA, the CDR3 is TGCGCCAGCAGCTTCGAGTCGGCAGGAGCGAGCTATGGCTACACCTTC.

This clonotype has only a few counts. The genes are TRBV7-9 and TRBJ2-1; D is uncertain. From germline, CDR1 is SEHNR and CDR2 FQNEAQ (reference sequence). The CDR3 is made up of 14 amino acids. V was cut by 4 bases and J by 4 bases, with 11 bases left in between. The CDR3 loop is CASSSRGVYNEQFF. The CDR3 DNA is TGTGCCAGCAGCTCTCGTGGTGTATACAATGAGCAGTTCTTC.

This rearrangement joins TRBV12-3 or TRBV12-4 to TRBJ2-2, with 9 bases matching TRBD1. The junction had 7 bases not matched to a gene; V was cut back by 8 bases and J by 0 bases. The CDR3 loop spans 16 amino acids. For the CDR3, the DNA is TGTGCCAGCCCAACCCGACAGGGGGCGAACACCGGGGAGCTGTTTTTT. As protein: CASPTRQGANTGELFF.